Below, one T cell receptor beta chain is given with its context. Antigen unknown. The sample originates from a study of T cell responses to AZD1222 COVID-19 vaccine. On the study more broadly: Second-dose recipients at about 4 or about 12 weeks were treated as one pooled group.

Germline values: CDR1 ENHRY, CDR2 SYGVKD. The CDR3 length is 15 residues. J gave up 1 base and V 0 bases, and 3 bases lay outside the gene matches. Findings and caveats of the study: The study sampled repertoires only after the peak T cell response.

Some clones are missing from TCRdb's copy, which holds only in-frame ones; the method was immunoSEQ multiplex PCR. Among more than 140,000 clones listed, approximately 90% were seen once. The sequence came from an adult in good health. The input for sequencing was peripheral blood, taken on day 0 of AZD1222 vaccination. J is TRBJ2-7 and V is TRBV10-3; 7 bases match TRBD1. CDR3 coding DNA: TGTGCCATCAGTGAGTCAATGACAGGGTCCTACGAGCAGTACTTC. It yields the protein CAISESMTGSYEQYF.